This TCR beta chain appears in the sequencing data of a study of blood T cell repertoires in COVID-19. In the study overall: Spain, Italy and the United States supplied samples that represented acute and convalescent COVID-19.

The age range of participants was roughly 18 to 90 years, with residence in some 25 US areas. Participant-given clinical history determined each cohort assignment. In regard to this clone: One junction end does not reproduce the germline sequence, and a read error may be involved.

Profiled with immunoSEQ multiplex PCR; TCRdb holds only in-frame clones, not every one. The sample consists of hundreds of thousands of clones, around 85% of them appearing once. Germline V gene data show CDR1 as SNHLY and CDR2 as FYNNEI. The CDR3 spans 14 residues. The clonotype comes from a woman aged 40 to 50 with acute COVID-19. Source material: PBMCs or T cells enriched from blood (not recorded which). The chain has TRBV2 and TRBJ2-5; D perhaps matches TRBD1 (6 bases). The CDR3 region is CASSEGTKVETQYF. Here the CDR3 DNA reads TGTGCCAGCAGCGAAGGGACAAAGGTAGAGACCCAGTACTTC.